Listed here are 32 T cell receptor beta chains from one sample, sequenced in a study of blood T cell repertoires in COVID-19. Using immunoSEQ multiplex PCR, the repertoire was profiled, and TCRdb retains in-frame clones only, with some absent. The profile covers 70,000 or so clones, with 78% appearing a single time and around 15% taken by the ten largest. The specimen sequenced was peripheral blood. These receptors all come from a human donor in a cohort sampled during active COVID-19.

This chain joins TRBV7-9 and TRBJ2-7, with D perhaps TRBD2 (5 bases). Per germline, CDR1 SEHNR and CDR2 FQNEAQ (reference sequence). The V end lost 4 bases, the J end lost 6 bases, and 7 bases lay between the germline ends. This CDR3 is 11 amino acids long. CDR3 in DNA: TGTGCCAGCAGCTCCGGAGGCGAGCAGTACTTC. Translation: CASSSGGEQYF.

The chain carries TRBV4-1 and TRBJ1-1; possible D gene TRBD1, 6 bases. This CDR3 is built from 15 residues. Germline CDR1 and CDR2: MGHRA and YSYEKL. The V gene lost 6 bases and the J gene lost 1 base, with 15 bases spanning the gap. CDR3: CASSKSSDRNTEAFF. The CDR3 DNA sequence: TGCGCCAGCAGTAAGTCCTCGGACAGGAACACTGAAGCTTTCTTT.

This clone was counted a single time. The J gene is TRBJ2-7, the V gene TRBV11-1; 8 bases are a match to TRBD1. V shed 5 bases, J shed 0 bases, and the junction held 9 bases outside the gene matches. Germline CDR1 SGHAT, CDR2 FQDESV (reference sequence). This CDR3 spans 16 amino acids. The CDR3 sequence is CASSQLGQATSYEQYF. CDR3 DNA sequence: TGTGCCAGCAGCCAGTTGGGACAGGCGACCTCCTACGAGCAGTACTTC.

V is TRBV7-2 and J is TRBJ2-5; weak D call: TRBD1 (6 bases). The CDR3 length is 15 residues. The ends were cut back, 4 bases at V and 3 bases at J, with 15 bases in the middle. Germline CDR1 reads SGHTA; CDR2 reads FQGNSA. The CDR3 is CASSSGQRHEETQYF. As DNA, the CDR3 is TGTGCCAGCAGCTCCGGACAGCGCCATGAAGAGACCCAGTACTTC. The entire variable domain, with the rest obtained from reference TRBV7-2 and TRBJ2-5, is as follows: GAGVSQSPSNKVTEKGKDVELRCDPISGHTALYWYRQSLGQGLEFLIYFQGNSAPDKSGLPSDRFSAERTGGSVSTLTIQRTQQEDSAVYLCASSSGQRHEETQYFGPGTRLLVL.

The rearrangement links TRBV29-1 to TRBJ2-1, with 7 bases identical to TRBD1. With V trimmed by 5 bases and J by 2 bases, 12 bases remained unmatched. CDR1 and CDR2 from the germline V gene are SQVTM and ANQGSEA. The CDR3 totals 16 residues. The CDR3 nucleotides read TGCAGCGTTCCTACCGACAGGGCGCCTCCCTACAATGAGCAGTTCTTC. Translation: CSVPTDRAPPYNEQFF.

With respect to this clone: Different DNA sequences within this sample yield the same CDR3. Here the CDR3 DNA reads TGTGCCAGCAGTTACCCTAGCGGGAGGGGATCCGGGGAGCTGTTTTTT. It codes for CASSYPSGRGSGELFF. V usage is TRBV6-2 or TRBV6-3 and J usage is TRBJ2-2, with TRBD2 identical over 12 bases. From germline, CDR1 is MNHEY and CDR2 SVGEGT. Trimming at V came to 2 bases and at J to 6 bases, leaving 4 bases not matched to a gene. The CDR3 is 16 amino acids.

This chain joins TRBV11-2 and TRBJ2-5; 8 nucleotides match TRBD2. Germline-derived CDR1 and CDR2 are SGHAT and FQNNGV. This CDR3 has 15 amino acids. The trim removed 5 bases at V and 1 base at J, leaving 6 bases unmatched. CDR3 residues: CASSPGGRSQETQYF. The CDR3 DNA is TGTGCCAGCAGCCCGGGGGGGCGGTCCCAAGAGACCCAGTACTTC.

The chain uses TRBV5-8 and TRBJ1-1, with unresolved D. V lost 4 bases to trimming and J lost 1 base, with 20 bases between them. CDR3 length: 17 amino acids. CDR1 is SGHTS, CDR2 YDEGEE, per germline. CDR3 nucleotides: TGTGCCAGCAGCCCGACTCTGTGGAGGCTCCCGAACACTGAAGCTTTCTTT. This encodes CASSPTLWRLPNTEAFF.

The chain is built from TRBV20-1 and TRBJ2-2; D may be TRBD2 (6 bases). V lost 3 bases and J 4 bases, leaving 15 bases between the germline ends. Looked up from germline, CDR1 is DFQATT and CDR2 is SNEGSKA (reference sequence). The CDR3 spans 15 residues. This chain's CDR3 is CSASFAGSRTGELFF. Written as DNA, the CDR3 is TGCAGTGCTAGTTTTGCGGGATCGCGCACCGGGGAGCTGTTTTTT.

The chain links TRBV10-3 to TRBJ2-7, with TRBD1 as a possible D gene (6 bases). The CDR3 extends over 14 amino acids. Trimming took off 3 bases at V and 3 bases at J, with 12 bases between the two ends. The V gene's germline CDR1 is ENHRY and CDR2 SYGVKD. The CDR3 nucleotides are TGTGCCATCAGTGACCGGCAGGGGCTCTACGAGCAGTACTTC. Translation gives CAISDRQGLYEQYF.

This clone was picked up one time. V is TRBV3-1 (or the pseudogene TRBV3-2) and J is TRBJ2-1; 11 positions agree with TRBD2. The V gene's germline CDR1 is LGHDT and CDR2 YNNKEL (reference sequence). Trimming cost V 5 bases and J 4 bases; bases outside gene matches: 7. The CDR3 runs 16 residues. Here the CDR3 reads CASSYKLAGDYNEQFF. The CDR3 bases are TGTGCCAGCAGCTATAAACTAGCGGGAGATTACAATGAGCAGTTCTTC.

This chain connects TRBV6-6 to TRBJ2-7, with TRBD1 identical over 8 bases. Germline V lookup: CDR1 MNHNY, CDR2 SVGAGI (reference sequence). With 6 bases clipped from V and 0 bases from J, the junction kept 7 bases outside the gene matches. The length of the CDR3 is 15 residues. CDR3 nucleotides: TGTGCCAGCAGGAGGGACAGGTCTGACTCCTACGAGCAGTACTTC. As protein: CASRRDRSDSYEQYF.

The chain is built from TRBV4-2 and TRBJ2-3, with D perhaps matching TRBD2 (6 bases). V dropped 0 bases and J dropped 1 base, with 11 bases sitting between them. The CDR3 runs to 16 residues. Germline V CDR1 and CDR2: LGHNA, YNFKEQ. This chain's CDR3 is CASSQDLASGTDTQYF. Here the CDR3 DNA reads TGTGCCAGCAGCCAAGATCTGGCTAGCGGCACAGATACGCAGTATTTT.

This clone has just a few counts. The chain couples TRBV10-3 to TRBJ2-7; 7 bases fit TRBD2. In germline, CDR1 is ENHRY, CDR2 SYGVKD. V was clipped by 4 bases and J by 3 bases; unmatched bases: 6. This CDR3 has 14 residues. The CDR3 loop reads CAISVSGADYEQYF. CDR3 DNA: TGTGCCATCAGTGTCAGCGGGGCAGACTACGAGCAGTACTTC.

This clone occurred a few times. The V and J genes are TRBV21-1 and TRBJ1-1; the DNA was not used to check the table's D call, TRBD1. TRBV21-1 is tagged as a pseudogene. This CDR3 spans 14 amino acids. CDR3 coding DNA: TGTGCCAGCAGCAGAAAGACAGGGCTGACTGAAGCTTTCTTT. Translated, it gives CASSRKTGLTEAFF.

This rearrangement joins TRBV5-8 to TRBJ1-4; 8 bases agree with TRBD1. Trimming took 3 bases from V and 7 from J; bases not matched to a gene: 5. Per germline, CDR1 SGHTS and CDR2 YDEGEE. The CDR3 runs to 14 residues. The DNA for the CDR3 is TGTGCCAGCAGCTACCTGGACAGGGCTGAAAAACTGTTTTTT. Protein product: CASSYLDRAEKLFF.

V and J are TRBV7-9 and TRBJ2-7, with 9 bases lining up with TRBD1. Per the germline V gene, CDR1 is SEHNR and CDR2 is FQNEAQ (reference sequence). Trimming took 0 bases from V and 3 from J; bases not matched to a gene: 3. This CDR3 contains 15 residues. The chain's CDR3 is CASSLAGQGNYEQYF. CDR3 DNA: TGTGCCAGCAGCTTAGCTGGACAGGGGAACTACGAGCAGTACTTC.

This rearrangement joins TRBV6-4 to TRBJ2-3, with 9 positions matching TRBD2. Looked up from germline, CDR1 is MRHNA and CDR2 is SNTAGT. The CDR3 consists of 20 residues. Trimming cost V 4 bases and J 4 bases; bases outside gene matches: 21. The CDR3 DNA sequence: TGTGCCAGCAGTGGCAGTGGGGGACTAGGAGGAGCGGGAGGTCCAGATACGCAGTATTTT. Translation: CASSGSGGLGGAGGPDTQYF.

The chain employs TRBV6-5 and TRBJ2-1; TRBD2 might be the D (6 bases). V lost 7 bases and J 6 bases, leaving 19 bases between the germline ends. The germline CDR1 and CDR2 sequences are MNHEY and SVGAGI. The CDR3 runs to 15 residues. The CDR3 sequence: CASTTAGPPGNEQFF. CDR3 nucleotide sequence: TGTGCCAGCACCACGGCGGGGCCTCCCGGCAATGAGCAGTTCTTC.

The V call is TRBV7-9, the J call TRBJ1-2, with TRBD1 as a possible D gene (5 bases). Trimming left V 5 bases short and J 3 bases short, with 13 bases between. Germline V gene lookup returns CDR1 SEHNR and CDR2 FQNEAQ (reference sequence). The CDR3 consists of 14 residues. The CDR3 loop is CASSAWGGDYGYTF. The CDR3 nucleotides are TGTGCCAGCAGCGCATGGGGCGGCGACTATGGCTACACCTTC.

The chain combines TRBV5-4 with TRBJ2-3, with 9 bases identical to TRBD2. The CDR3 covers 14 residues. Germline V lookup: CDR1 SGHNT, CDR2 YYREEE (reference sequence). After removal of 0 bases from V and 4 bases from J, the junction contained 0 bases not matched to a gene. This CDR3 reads CASSLGLAADTQYF. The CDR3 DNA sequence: TGTGCCAGCAGCTTGGGACTAGCGGCAGATACGCAGTATTTT. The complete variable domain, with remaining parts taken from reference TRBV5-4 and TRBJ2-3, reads ETGVTQSPTHLIKTRGQQVTLRCSSQSGHNTVSWYQQALGQGPQFIFQYYREEENGRGNFPPRFSGLQFPNYSSELNVNALELDDSALYLCASSLGLAADTQYFGPGTRLTVL.

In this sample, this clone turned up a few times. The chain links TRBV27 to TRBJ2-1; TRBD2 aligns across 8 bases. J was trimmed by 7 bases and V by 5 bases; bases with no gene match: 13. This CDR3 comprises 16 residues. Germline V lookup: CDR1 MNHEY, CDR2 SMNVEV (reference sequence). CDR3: CASSPEGLAGRNEQFF. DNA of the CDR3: TGTGCCAGCAGTCCGGAGGGGTTAGCGGGAAGGAATGAGCAGTTCTTC.

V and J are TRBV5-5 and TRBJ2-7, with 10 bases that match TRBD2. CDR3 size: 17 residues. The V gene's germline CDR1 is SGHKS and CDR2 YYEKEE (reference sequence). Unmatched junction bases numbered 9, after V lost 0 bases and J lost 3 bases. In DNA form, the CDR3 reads TGTGCCAGCAGCTTGGCCGGCCTAGCGGGAGCCTACTACGAGCAGTACTTC. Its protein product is CASSLAGLAGAYYEQYF.

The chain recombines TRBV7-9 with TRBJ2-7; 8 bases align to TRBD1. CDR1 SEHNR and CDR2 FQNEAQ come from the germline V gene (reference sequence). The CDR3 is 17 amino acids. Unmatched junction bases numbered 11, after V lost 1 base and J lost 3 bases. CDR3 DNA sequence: TGTGCCAGCAGCTTAGGCGACAGGGGATATCACGACTACGAGCAGTACTTC. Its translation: CASSLGDRGYHDYEQYF.

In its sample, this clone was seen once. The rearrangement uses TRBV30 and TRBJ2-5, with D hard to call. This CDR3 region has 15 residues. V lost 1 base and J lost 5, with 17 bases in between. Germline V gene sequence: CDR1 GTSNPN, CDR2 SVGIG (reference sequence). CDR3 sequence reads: CAWSGARSYGETQYF. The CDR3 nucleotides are TGTGCCTGGAGTGGGGCGCGAAGTTATGGGGAGACCCAGTACTTC.

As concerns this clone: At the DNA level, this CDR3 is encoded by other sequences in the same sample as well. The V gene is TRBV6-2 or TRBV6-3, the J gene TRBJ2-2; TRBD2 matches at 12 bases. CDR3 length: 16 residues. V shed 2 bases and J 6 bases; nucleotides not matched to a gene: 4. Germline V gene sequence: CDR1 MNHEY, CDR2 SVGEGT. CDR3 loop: CASSYPSGRGSGELFF. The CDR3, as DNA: TGTGCCAGCAGTTACCCTAGCGGGAGGGGGTCCGGGGAGCTGTTTTTT.

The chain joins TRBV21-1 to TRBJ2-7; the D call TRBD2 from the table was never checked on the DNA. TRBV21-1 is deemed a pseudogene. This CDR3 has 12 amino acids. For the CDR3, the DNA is TGTGCCACTGCGCGGGGGGCAGTTGAGCAGTACTTC. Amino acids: CATARGAVEQYF.

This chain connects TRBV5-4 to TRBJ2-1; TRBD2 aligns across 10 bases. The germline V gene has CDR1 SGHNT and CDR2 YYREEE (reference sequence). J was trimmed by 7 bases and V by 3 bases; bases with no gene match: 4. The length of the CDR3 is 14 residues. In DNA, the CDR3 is TGTGCCAGCAGCTCGGCTAGCGGGAGTAATGAGCAGTTCTTC. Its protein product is CASSSASGSNEQFF.

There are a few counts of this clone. Here the CDR3 reads CSARQGAISSPEAFF. CDR3 bases: TGCAGCGCTAGACAGGGGGCGATTAGTTCCCCTGAAGCTTTCTTT. The chain combines TRBV29-1 with TRBJ1-1, with 10 bases fitting TRBD1. Germline V gene lookup returns CDR1 SQVTM and CDR2 ANQGSEA. The CDR3 is made up of 15 amino acids. After removal of 7 bases from V and 6 bases from J, the junction contained 14 bases not matched to a gene. Based on the CDR3 plus reference TRBV29-1 and TRBJ1-1, the full variable domain is SAVISQKPSRDICQRGTSLTIQCQVDSQVTMMFWYRQQPGQSLTLIATANQGSEATYESGFVIDKFPISRPNLTFSTLTVSNMSPEDSSIYLCSARQGAISSPEAFFGQGTRLTVV.

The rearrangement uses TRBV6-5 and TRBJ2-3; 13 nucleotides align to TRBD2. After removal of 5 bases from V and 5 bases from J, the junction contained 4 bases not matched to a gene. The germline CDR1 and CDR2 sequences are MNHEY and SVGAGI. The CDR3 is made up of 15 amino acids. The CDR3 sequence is CASSRRLAGGDTQYF. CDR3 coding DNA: TGTGCCAGCAGTCGAAGACTAGCGGGGGGAGATACGCAGTATTTT.

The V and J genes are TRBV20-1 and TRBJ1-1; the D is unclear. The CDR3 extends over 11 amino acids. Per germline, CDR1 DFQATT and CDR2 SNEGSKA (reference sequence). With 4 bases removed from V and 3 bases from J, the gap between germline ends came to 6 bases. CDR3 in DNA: TGCAGTGCTACAGCGGACACTGAAGCTTTCTTT. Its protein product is CSATADTEAFF.

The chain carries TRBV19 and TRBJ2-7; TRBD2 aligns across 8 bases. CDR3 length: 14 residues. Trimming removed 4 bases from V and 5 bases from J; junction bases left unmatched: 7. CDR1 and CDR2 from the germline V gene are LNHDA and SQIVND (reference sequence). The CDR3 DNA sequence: TGTGCCAGTAGTAAGGGACTAGAAGGCGACGAGCAGTACTTC. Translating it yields CASSKGLEGDEQYF.